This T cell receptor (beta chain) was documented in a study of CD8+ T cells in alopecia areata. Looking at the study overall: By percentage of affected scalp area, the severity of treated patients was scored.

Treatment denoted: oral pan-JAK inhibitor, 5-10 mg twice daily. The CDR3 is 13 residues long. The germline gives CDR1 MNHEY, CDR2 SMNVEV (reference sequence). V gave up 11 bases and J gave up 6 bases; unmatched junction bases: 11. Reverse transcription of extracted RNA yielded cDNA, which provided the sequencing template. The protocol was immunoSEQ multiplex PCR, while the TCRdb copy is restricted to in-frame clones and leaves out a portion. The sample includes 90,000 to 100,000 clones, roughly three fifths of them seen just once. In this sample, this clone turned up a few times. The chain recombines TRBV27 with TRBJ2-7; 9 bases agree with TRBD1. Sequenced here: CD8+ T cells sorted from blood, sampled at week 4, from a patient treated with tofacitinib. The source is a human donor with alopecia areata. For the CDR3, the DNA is TGTGCCTCACAACCGGGACAGGGTGCCGAGCAGTACTTC. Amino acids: CASQPGQGAEQYF.